The table lists the clone carrying this T cell receptor beta chain with a count of one. The V gene's germline CDR1 is MDHEN and CDR2 SYDVKM. V was pared by 6 bases and J by 1 base, with 18 bases between. The CDR3 extends over 16 amino acids. This entry is derived from a study of blood T cell repertoires in COVID-19. The protocol was immunoSEQ multiplex PCR, while the TCRdb copy is restricted to in-frame clones and leaves out a portion. The sample shows some 66,000 clones, 76% of them seen only once. The receptor's source is a woman of 80 years or more with acute or convalescent COVID-19. The rearrangement joins TRBV28 to TRBJ1-1; maybe TRBD1 (6 bases). The sequencing input was peripheral blood. The CDR3 protein is CASSQPDGQTNTEAFF. In DNA, the CDR3 is TGTGCCAGCAGCCAACCGGATGGACAGACGAACACTGAAGCTTTCTTT.